This is a list of T cell receptor beta chains from one sample in a study of T cells in Graves' hyperthyroidism and ophthalmopathy. One entry per CDR3 protein, called by TCRdb with MiXCR from the multiplex PCR reads. The sample holds hundreds of thousands of distinct CDR3 sequences, about 14% seen once. The sequenced sample was blood. The origin of the receptors is a woman between 18 and 29 years old with Graves' hyperthyroidism. Both conserved end residues are part of each CDR3. A D gene is named only where the DNA matches it firmly.

v_call	d_call	cdr3_aa
TRBV7-9	NA	CASSSLSEQYF
TRBV28	NA	CASSSGWSSYEQYF
TRBV12-5	NA	CASGLGSGVVGQETQYF
TRBV11-2	NA	CASSLMAGASQFF
TRBV27	TRBD2	CASRPRGSGRANEQFF
TRBV25-1	TRBD1	CASSEWAQGAKGNEQFF
TRBV12-3/TRBV12-4	TRBD1	CASTDPPGQAYEQYF
TRBV7-8	TRBD1	CASSSHRQGITAPLNTEAFF
TRBV28	NA	CASSLKGRAYQPQHF
TRBV20-1	NA	CSAGPGPYQETQYF
TRBV13	TRBD2	CASSFGLASYNEQFF
TRBV28	TRBD2	CASTIWASGRAKAFF
TRBV4-1	NA	CASSQDGVGGFGELFF
TRBV5-1	NA	CASSLGAYTEAFF
TRBV7-2	TRBD1	CASSLSRGEDGYTF
TRBV7-7	NA	CASSSLQNTDTQYF
TRBV11-2	NA	CASSLPVYEQYF
TRBV7-9	NA	CASSLVKGSSYEQYF
TRBV27	TRBD2	CASSRPGGYEQYF
TRBV5-1	TRBD2	CASSWGGSGHPEDEQYF
TRBV7-8	NA	CASSLSQASMTQYF
TRBV5-5	NA	CASSLGDRRLGQETQYF
TRBV28	NA	CASSPTVGFDNEQFF
TRBV20-1	NA	CSARDSGGGLSSYNEQFF
TRBV7-9	NA	CASSHRQATRAFF
TRBV10-1	NA	CASSATLGSPLHF
TRBV12-3/TRBV12-4	TRBD2	CASRLAGGPGQFF
TRBV7-2	TRBD1	CASSLRTGNTEAFF
TRBV12-3/TRBV12-4	TRBD2	CASSLAHPGTSGINEQFF
TRBV5-1	TRBD1	CASSSTGGDEKLFF
TRBV24-1	TRBD1	CATSDVGQGEVGIQYF
TRBV11-3	NA	CASSKGGANYGYTF
TRBV29-1	NA	CSVDLRETETQYF
TRBV20-1	TRBD1	CSAWPRGTYEQYF
TRBV4-1	TRBD2	CASSLSGRGRTDTQYF
TRBV6-7	NA	CASSYSKIDRNQPQHF
TRBV30	NA	CAWSLKGRFYGYTF
TRBV28	NA	CASSLWFGSNEQFF
TRBV28	NA	CASSSGRLTQYF
TRBV7-9	TRBD1	CASSLTGSVSGELFF
TRBV4-2	NA	CASSPIFGAVKEQYF
TRBV24-1	NA	CATSEVQGGTGELFF
TRBV7-9	TRBD1	CASSAPDRGRRSTGELFF
TRBV2	NA	CASSEGPVQGYSYEQYF
TRBV7-8	NA	CASSLIAVNTGELFF
TRBV25-1	NA	CASSDWPGGADTEAFF
TRBV28	TRBD2	CASSQAYRLAGPSGANVLTF